This T cell receptor (beta chain) was obtained from a study of blood T cell repertoires in COVID-19. CDR1 and CDR2 from the germline V gene are MDHEN and SYDVKM. V dropped 5 bases and J dropped 4; count of bases not matched to a gene: 2. CDR3 length equals 14 residues. Clones were sequenced by immunoSEQ multiplex PCR, and TCRdb holds only the in-frame ones, with some missing. The profile shows approximately 500,000 clones, roughly 90% of them singletons. The clonotype was recovered from a woman between 40 and 55 years old who had recovered from COVID-19. Sequencing was carried out using PBMCs or T cells enriched from blood (not recorded which). The V call is TRBV28, the J call TRBJ2-7; 13 bases line up with TRBD2. CDR3: CASSRLAGGYEQYF. In nucleotides, the CDR3 is TGTGCCAGCAGTCGACTAGCGGGGGGTTACGAGCAGTACTTC.